These 30 T cell receptor beta chains came from one sample sequenced in a study of cytomegalovirus exposure and HLA in healthy donors. Both 60 Vbeta primers and 13 Jbeta primers went into the PCR. Some clones are missing from TCRdb's copy, which holds only in-frame ones; the method was immunoSEQ multiplex PCR. Of about 100,000 clones in the sample, around two thirds were seen once. The specimen was PBMCs. The origin of the receptors is a woman aged 40-49 years in good health and CMV-seropositive.

The chain has TRBV6-6 and TRBJ2-7; TRBD1 agrees at 10 bases. After removal of 6 bases from V and 7 bases from J, the junction contained 6 bases not matched to a gene. The CDR3 contains 13 residues. Germline CDR1 MNHNY, CDR2 SVGAGI (reference sequence). CDR3 DNA: TGTGCCAGCAGCCCGGGACAGGGGCTTGAGCAGTACTTC. This encodes CASSPGQGLEQYF.

V gene TRBV5-6 combines with J gene TRBJ2-7, with D maybe TRBD1 (6 bases). Trimming removed 2 bases at V and 4 bases at J, with 13 bases between. The CDR3 spans 14 residues. The germline CDR1 and CDR2 sequences are SGHDT and YYEEEE. The CDR3 DNA reads TGTGCCAGCAGCTTTCCAGGGGCCCATTACGAGCAGTACTTC. Translated: CASSFPGAHYEQYF.

The chain recombines TRBV6-1 with TRBJ1-6; possible D gene TRBD1, 6 bases. Trimming took 6 bases from V and 13 from J, leaving 10 bases between them. Germline-derived CDR1 and CDR2 are MNHNS and SASEGT. The CDR3 is 11 residues long. The CDR3 loop is CASRQGNPLHF. The CDR3 DNA reads as TGTGCCAGCAGACAGGGTAATCCCCTCCACTTT.

CDR3 loop: CASSVFSRGADTQYF. The CDR3 DNA reads TGTGCCAGCAGCGTTTTCTCCCGAGGCGCAGATACGCAGTATTTT. The J gene is TRBJ2-3, the V gene TRBV9, with no clear D. This CDR3 comprises 15 residues. V was clipped by 2 bases and J by 4 bases, with 14 bases between them. CDR1 and CDR2 (germline): SGDLS, YYNGEE. Variable domain in full (rest from reference TRBV9 and TRBJ2-3): DSGVTQTPKHLITATGQRVTLRCSPRSGDLSVYWYQQSLDQGLQFLIQYYNGEERAKGNILERFSAQQFPDLHSELNLSSLELGDSALYFCASSVFSRGADTQYFGPGTRLTVL.

This clone was seen a handful of times. The chain uses TRBV5-6 and TRBJ1-4; 8 bases fit TRBD1. The CDR3 is made up of 14 amino acids. In germline, CDR1 is SGHDT, CDR2 YYEEEE. With V trimmed by 4 bases and J by 6 bases, 5 bases remained unmatched. The CDR3 sequence is CASSPDRADEKLFF. The CDR3 DNA reads as TGTGCCAGCAGCCCGGACAGGGCCGATGAAAAACTGTTTTTT.

This sequence joins TRBV19 and TRBJ1-5, with D hard to call. V gave up 1 base and J gave up 0 bases, with 7 bases separating them. This CDR3 region has 15 residues. The germline gives CDR1 LNHDA, CDR2 SQIVND (reference sequence). The CDR3 reads CASSIGEYSNQPQHF. CDR3 in DNA: TGTGCCAGTAGTATAGGAGAATATAGCAATCAGCCCCAGCATTTT.

This clone was detected a few times. The rearrangement uses TRBV4-3 and TRBJ1-4, with 7 positions matching TRBD1. The V segment lost 0 bases and the J segment 7 bases; nucleotides outside the gene matches: 5. Germline V gives CDR1 LGHNA, CDR2 YSLEER. This CDR3 has 15 residues. As DNA, the CDR3 is TGCGCCAGCAGCCAAGACCACAGGGGCGGTGAAAAACTGTTTTTT. The encoded protein is CASSQDHRGGEKLFF.

The rearrangement links TRBV5-4 to TRBJ2-5, with 9 bases identical to TRBD1. The V gene end was trimmed by 4 bases and the J gene end by 1 base; junction bases not matched to a gene: 5. This CDR3 has 15 amino acids. CDR1 and CDR2 from the germline V gene are SGHNT and YYREEE (reference sequence). Here the CDR3 DNA reads TGTGCCAGCAGCGAGACAGGGGGTGCCCAAGAGACCCAGTACTTC. Amino acid sequence: CASSETGGAQETQYF.

On this clone: The same CDR3 also results from other DNA sequences found in this sample. This chain links TRBV29-1 with TRBJ1-2; D remains ambiguous. CDR3 size: 14 residues. Germline lookup yields CDR1 SQVTM and CDR2 ANQGSEA. Trimming left V 3 bases short and J 0 bases short, with 11 bases between. The CDR3 DNA is TGCAGCGTTGAGTTGGCTCTGGCTAACTATGGCTACACCTTC. Protein: CSVELALANYGYTF.

The chain couples TRBV5-1 to TRBJ2-2; D may be TRBD2 (5 bases). The CDR3 covers 16 residues. V dropped 0 bases and J dropped 3 bases, with 12 bases sitting between them. Germline V gene data show CDR1 as SGHRS and CDR2 as YFSETQ. The chain's CDR3 is CASSLAGGLDTGELFF. The DNA for the CDR3 is TGCGCCAGCAGCTTGGCCGGCGGGCTAGACACCGGGGAGCTGTTTTTT.

The rearrangement joins TRBV7-6 to TRBJ2-7; possibly TRBD1 for D (6 bases). Per germline, CDR1 SGHVS and CDR2 FNYEAQ. The V end lost 5 bases, the J end lost 6 bases, and 17 bases lay between the germline ends. This CDR3 comprises 14 residues. In nucleotides, the CDR3 is TGTGCCAGCAGCCCGAACCCAAAGGACAGCGAGCAGTACTTC. Its protein is CASSPNPKDSEQYF.

J is TRBJ2-5 and V is TRBV7-2, with 10 positions matching TRBD1. V shed 5 bases, J shed 5 bases, and the junction held 5 bases outside the gene matches. The CDR3 loop spans 14 amino acids. Germline loops: CDR1 SGHTA, CDR2 FQGNSA. DNA for the CDR3: TGTGCCAGCAGCCCCAGACAGGGGGCGGAGACCCAGTACTTC. Encoded protein: CASSPRQGAETQYF.

CDR3 DNA: TGTGCCAGCAGTTACAGCGCATTATCACCCCTCCACTTT. Its protein is CASSYSALSPLHF. The V gene is TRBV6-5, the J gene TRBJ1-6; D unclear. V dropped 2 bases and J dropped 10 bases, with 9 bases sitting between them. CDR3 length equals 13 residues. Germline CDR1 MNHEY, CDR2 SVGAGI.

Regarding this clone: The junction departs from germline at one end; a sequencing error may be responsible. V and J are TRBV5-1 and TRBJ2-5; 9 bases match TRBD1. This CDR3 has 17 amino acids. Germline V lookup: CDR1 SGHRS, CDR2 YFSETQ. This CDR3 is CASSPGQGGWVQGTQYF. CDR3 nucleotide sequence: TGCGCCAGCAGCCCGGGACAGGGAGGCTGGGTCCAAGGGACCCAGTACTTC.

For this clone: Other DNA sequences in the same sample also yield this CDR3. V and J are TRBV30 and TRBJ1-5; a possible D gene is TRBD1 (5 bases). V shed 0 bases and J shed 4 bases, with 7 bases lying between them. CDR3 size: 13 residues. Germline CDR1 is GTSNPN and CDR2 is SVGIG (reference sequence). The chain's CDR3 is CAWSVRGNQPQHF. The CDR3 region has the DNA TGTGCCTGGAGTGTTAGGGGAAATCAGCCCCAGCATTTT.

The chain joins TRBV10-1 to TRBJ1-1; a weak D match, TRBD1 (5 bases). CDR1 is WNHNN, CDR2 SYGVQD, per germline (reference sequence). The CDR3 sequence is 13 residues long. Trimming removed 3 bases at V and 4 bases at J, with 9 bases between. The CDR3 sequence: CASSDQGRTEAFF. The DNA of the CDR3 is TGCGCCAGCAGTGATCAGGGCCGCACTGAAGCTTTCTTT.

The rearrangement uses TRBV4-1 and TRBJ1-4, with D perhaps TRBD1 (6 bases). With 3 bases removed from V and 6 bases from J, the gap between germline ends came to 17 bases. The CDR3 covers 16 residues. CDR1 is MGHRA, CDR2 YSYEKL, per germline. The CDR3 loop reads CASSQGDIRDDEKLFF. The CDR3, as DNA: TGCGCCAGCAGCCAGGGGGACATCCGAGACGATGAAAAACTGTTTTTT.

In nucleotides, the CDR3 is TGTGCCAGCAGTCTGTGGGACAGCTCCTACGAGCAGTACTTC. It yields the protein CASSLWDSSYEQYF. The chain carries TRBV6-6 and TRBJ2-7; TRBD1 aligns across 7 bases. Germline lookup yields CDR1 MNHNY and CDR2 SVGAGI (reference sequence). J lost 0 bases, V lost 5 bases, and 4 bases had no gene match. The CDR3 covers 14 residues.

This chain uses TRBV10-1 with TRBJ2-6, with 8 bases lining up with TRBD2. V lost 9 bases and J lost 2; bases outside the gene matches: 21. The CDR3 sequence is 20 residues long. Germline V gene data show CDR1 as WNHNN and CDR2 as SYGVQD (reference sequence). This chain's CDR3 is CARTVPGGGRVGAGANVLTF. CDR3 DNA sequence: TGCGCCAGGACGGTACCGGGGGGGGGCAGGGTTGGCGCTGGGGCCAACGTCCTGACTTTC.

This clone was observed a few times. This sequence joins TRBV4-1 and TRBJ1-1; TRBD1 matches 12 bases. Germline V CDR1 and CDR2: MGHRA, YSYEKL. The J segment lost 6 bases and the V segment lost 1 base, leaving 9 bases of the junction unmatched. The CDR3 is 17 residues long. CDR3 region: CASSQVGRDRGLAEAFF. The CDR3 region has the DNA TGCGCCAGCAGCCAAGTGGGGAGGGACAGGGGGCTCGCTGAAGCTTTCTTT.

A few counts support this clone. The rearrangement joins TRBV7-2 to TRBJ1-6, with unresolved D. The CDR3 runs 13 residues. Germline-derived CDR1 and CDR2 are SGHTA and FQGNSA. Trimming took off 5 bases at V and 6 bases at J, with 8 bases between the two ends. In nucleotides, the CDR3 is TGTGCCAGCAGCATCCACAGTAATTCACCCCTCCACTTT. It is translated as CASSIHSNSPLHF.

This chain connects TRBV6-5 to TRBJ1-2; 9 bases fit TRBD1. The CDR3 totals 15 residues. Losses at the gene ends were 6 bases for V and 8 bases for J; bases not matched to a gene: 13. Germline CDR1 is MNHEY and CDR2 is SVGAGI. The CDR3 spells CASSPGQGQRWGYTF. The CDR3 bases are TGTGCCAGCAGCCCGGGACAGGGTCAAAGATGGGGCTACACCTTC.

The genes are TRBV5-1 and TRBJ1-2, with 9 bases matching TRBD1. In germline, CDR1 is SGHRS, CDR2 YFSETQ. Trimming removed 4 bases from V and 7 bases from J; junction bases left unmatched: 11. The CDR3 has 15 amino acids. In DNA, the CDR3 is TGCGCCAGCAGCCCAACCACAGGGGGCGCGGGTGGCTACACCTTC. Protein product: CASSPTTGGAGGYTF.

The chain has TRBV5-1 and TRBJ1-5; tentatively, D is TRBD1 (5 bases). Germline V lookup: CDR1 SGHRS, CDR2 YFSETQ. Trimming cost V 4 bases and J 3 bases, with 11 bases left between them. The CDR3 contains 14 residues. CDR3 DNA sequence: TGCGCCAGCAGCCCTGACAGTCTCAATCAGCCCCAGCATTTT. Its translation is CASSPDSLNQPQHF.

The rearrangement joins TRBV5-4 to TRBJ2-6; TRBD1 aligns across 10 bases. V was pared by 3 bases and J by 2 bases, with 8 bases of the junction left unmatched. The CDR3 spans 18 residues. Germline loops: CDR1 SGHNT, CDR2 YYREEE (reference sequence). The CDR3 spells CASSWRQGALPGANVLTF. CDR3 DNA: TGTGCCAGCAGCTGGCGACAGGGGGCGCTTCCTGGGGCCAACGTCCTGACTTTC.

The chain has TRBV4-1 and TRBJ1-4; 7 bases line up with TRBD1. V lost 10 bases and J lost 0; bases outside the gene matches: 2. Looked up from germline, CDR1 is MGHRA and CDR2 is YSYEKL. This CDR3 has 13 amino acids. The CDR3 loop reads CATGGSTNEKLFF. The CDR3 DNA sequence: TGCGCCACAGGGGGATCAACTAATGAAAAACTGTTTTTT.

The V call is TRBV25-1, the J call TRBJ2-3; TRBD2 matches at 10 bases. Looked up from germline, CDR1 is MGHDK and CDR2 is SYGVNS. Trimming removed 4 bases from V and 7 bases from J; junction bases left unmatched: 14. The CDR3 has 17 residues. The CDR3 DNA reads TGTGCCAGCAGTGCCCTTACTAGCGGGGAAATTCCAAATACGCAGTATTTT. Translation gives CASSALTSGEIPNTQYF.

This chain joins TRBV28 and TRBJ2-1; D gene unclear. V was shortened by 7 bases and J by 1 base, with 11 bases between the two germline ends. Germline loops: CDR1 MDHEN, CDR2 SYDVKM. The CDR3 loop spans 14 amino acids. CDR3 sequence (DNA): TGTGCCAGCATCTCGGGTCCTTCCTACAATGAGCAGTTCTTC. It is translated as CASISGPSYNEQFF.

The gene calls are TRBV30 and TRBJ1-1; no clear D. There are 13 residues in the CDR3. V was pared by 2 bases and J by 5 bases, with 12 bases between. Germline V gene data show CDR1 as GTSNPN and CDR2 as SVGIG (reference sequence). DNA of the CDR3: TGTGCCTGGAGTTACGGGAGGATTACTGAAGCTTTCTTT. It is translated as CAWSYGRITEAFF.

V and J are TRBV7-2 and TRBJ2-5; 10 bases align to TRBD1. The CDR3 loop spans 18 amino acids. With 5 bases clipped from V and 5 bases from J, the junction kept 17 bases outside the gene matches. CDR1 and CDR2 from the germline V gene are SGHTA and FQGNSA. CDR3 sequence (DNA): TGTGCCAGCAGCCCCAGGGGACAGGGGTTTTTCCCCGGGGAGACCCAGTACTTC. Translated: CASSPRGQGFFPGETQYF.